Here is one T cell receptor beta chain with its context. The antigen is unknown. Because the CDR3 is missing its conserved closing phenylalanine or tryptophan, this is likely a read error. This sample is drawn from a study of tumor and adjacent non-tumor tissue in lung cancer. Across the whole study: Each sample yielded 4 million to 5 million productive TCRbeta reads on average. General study findings and limits: Tumor tissue had significantly higher TCR diversity than normal lung.

The CDR3 runs 14 residues. Trimming stripped 0 bases from V and 10 bases from J, with 14 bases between. Germline V gives CDR1 SGHAT, CDR2 FQNNGV. This sample's RNA came from whole unsorted tissue. The normal lung tissue was taken more than 3 cm from the tumor edge. TCRbeta libraries were built with three rounds of nested PCR, modified from ARM-PCR. Using its own MiXCR run on the multiplex PCR reads, TCRdb lists one record per CDR3 protein. The data contain 60,000 to 65,000 distinct CDR3 sequences, roughly two thirds of them seen just once; the ten biggest clones take up around a third. The sequence derives from a man between 65 and 85 years old with non-small cell lung cancer. The rearrangement uses TRBV11-2 and TRBJ2-3; no clear D gene. Material: distant non-tumor lung tissue. The CDR3 sequence: CASSLDYGGDAQYL. In nucleotides, the CDR3 is TGTGCCAGCAGCTTAGATTATGGTGGGGATGCGCAGTATCTT.